This T cell receptor (beta chain) was sequenced for a study of cytomegalovirus exposure and HLA in healthy donors. V lost 6 bases, J lost 5 bases, and 19 bases lay in between. The germline V gene has CDR1 MNHEY and CDR2 SVGAGI. The CDR3 has 15 amino acids. In the PCR, 60 Vbeta and 13 Jbeta primers were used. Sequenced by immunoSEQ multiplex PCR; TCRdb stores in-frame clones only, minus some. In the table there are over 100,000 clones, roughly 80% of which are singletons. Sequencing was performed on PBMCs. This sequence joins TRBV6-5 and TRBJ1-1; D is uncertain. This clonotype was sampled from a male donor in good health and CMV-seronegative. The CDR3 bases are TGTGCCAGCAGACCCCCCTCGGGGAGAAAGACTGAAGCTTTCTTT. It yields the protein CASRPPSGRKTEAFF.